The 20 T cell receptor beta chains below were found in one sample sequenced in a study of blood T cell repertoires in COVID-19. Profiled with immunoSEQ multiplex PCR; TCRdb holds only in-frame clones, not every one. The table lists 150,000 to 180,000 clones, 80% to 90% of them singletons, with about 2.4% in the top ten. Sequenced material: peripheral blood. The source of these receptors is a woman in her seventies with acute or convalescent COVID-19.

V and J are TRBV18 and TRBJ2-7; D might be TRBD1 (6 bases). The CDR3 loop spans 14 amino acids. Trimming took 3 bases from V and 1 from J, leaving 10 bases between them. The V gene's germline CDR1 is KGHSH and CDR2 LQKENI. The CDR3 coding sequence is TGTGCCAGCTCACCCCAACAGGGTTCCTACGAGCAGTACGTC. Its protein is CASSPQQGSYEQYV.

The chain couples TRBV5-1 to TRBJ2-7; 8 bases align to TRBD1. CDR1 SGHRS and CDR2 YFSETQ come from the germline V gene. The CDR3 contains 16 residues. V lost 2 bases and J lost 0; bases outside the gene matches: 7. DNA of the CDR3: TGCGCCAGCAGCTTCAGGACAGGGTTTAGCTCCTACGAGCAGTACTTC. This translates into CASSFRTGFSSYEQYF.

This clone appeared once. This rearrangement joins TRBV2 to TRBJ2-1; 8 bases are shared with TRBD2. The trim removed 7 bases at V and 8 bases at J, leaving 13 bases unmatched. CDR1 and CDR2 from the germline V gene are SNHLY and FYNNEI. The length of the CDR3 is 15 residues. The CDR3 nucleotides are TGTGCCAGCAACCGAGGAACTAGCGGACTCTATGAGCAGTTCTTC. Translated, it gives CASNRGTSGLYEQFF.

CDR3 nucleotides: TGTGCCACCAGCAGGGCAGGGTCTGCCACTGAAGCTTTCTTT. Amino acid sequence: CATSRAGSATEAFF. This chain joins TRBV15 and TRBJ1-1, with TRBD1 as a possible D gene (5 bases). With 3 bases removed from V and 4 bases from J, the gap between germline ends came to 12 bases. This CDR3 spans 14 amino acids. Germline CDR1 is LNHNV and CDR2 is YYDKDF (reference sequence).

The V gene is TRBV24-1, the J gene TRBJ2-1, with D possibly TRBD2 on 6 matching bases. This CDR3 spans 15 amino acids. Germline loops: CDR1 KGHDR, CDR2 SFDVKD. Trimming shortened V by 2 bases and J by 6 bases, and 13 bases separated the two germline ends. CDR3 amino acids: CATSDSSSGFNEQFF. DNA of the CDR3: TGTGCCACCAGTGATTCTAGTAGCGGTTTCAATGAGCAGTTCTTC.

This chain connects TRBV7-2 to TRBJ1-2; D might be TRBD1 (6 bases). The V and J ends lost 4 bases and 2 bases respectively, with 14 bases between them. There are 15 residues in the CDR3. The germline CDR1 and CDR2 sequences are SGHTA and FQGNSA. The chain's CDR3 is CASSSQWTANYGYTF. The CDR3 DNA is TGTGCCAGCAGCTCCCAATGGACAGCCAACTATGGCTACACCTTC.

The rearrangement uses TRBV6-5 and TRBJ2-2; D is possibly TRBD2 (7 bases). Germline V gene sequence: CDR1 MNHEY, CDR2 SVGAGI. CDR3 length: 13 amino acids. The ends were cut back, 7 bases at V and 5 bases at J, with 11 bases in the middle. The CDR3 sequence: CASTEGGTGELFF. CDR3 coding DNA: TGTGCCAGCACAGAGGGGGGGACCGGGGAGCTGTTTTTT.

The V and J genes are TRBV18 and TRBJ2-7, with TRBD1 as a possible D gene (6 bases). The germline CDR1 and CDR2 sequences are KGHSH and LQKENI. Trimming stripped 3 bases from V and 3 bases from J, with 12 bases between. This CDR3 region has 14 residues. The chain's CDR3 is CASSPQGFNYEQYF. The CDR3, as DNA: TGTGCCAGCTCACCTCAGGGGTTTAACTACGAGCAGTACTTC.

The CDR3 sequence: CASSASGGALEQYF. CDR3 bases: TGTGCCAGTAGTGCTAGCGGGGGGGCTCTGGAGCAGTACTTC. The chain recombines TRBV19 with TRBJ2-7; 12 bases map to TRBD2. Losses at the gene ends were 5 bases for V and 7 bases for J; bases not matched to a gene: 6. This CDR3 has 14 amino acids. The germline V gene has CDR1 LNHDA and CDR2 SQIVND (reference sequence).

CDR3 DNA sequence: TGTGCCAGCAGCGGGATGACAGAGAACTATGGCTACACCTTC. It encodes CASSGMTENYGYTF. V and J are TRBV9 and TRBJ1-2; TRBD1 is a possible D gene (5 bases). CDR3 length: 14 residues. Trimming took off 3 bases at V and 2 bases at J, with 11 bases between the two ends. Germline CDR1 reads SGDLS; CDR2 reads YYNGEE. Complete variable domain (other parts from reference TRBV9 and TRBJ1-2): DSGVTQTPKHLITATGQRVTLRCSPRSGDLSVYWYQQSLDQGLQFLIQYYNGEERAKGNILERFSAQQFPDLHSELNLSSLELGDSALYFCASSGMTENYGYTFGSGTRLTVV.

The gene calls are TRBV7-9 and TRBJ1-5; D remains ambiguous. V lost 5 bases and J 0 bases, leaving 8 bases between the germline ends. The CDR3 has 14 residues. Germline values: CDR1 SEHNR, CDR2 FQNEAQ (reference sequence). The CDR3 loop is CASSRDASNQPQHF. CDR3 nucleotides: TGTGCCAGCAGCCGGGATGCTAGCAATCAGCCCCAGCATTTT.

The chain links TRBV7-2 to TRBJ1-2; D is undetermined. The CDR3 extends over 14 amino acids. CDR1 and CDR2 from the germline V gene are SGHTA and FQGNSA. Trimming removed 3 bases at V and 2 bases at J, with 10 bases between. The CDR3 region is CASSLEEGNYGYTF. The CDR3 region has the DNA TGTGCCAGCAGCTTGGAGGAAGGCAACTATGGCTACACCTTC.

This CDR3 reads CASSKEGGEGTDTQYF. CDR3 DNA sequence: TGTGCCAGCAGCAAAGAAGGGGGGGAGGGCACAGATACGCAGTATTTT. J is TRBJ2-3 and V is TRBV21-1; the table's TRBD2 call for D was not verified on the DNA. TRBV21-1 is given as a pseudogene. CDR3 length equals 16 residues.

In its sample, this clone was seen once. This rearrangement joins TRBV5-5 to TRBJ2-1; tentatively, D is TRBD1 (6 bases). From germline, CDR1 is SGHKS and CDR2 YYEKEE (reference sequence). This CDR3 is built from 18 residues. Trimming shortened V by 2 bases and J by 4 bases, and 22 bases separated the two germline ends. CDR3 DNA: TGTGCCAGCAGCTTATTCCTTTCAGGGGCGCCAGATTACAATGAGCAGTTCTTC. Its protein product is CASSLFLSGAPDYNEQFF.

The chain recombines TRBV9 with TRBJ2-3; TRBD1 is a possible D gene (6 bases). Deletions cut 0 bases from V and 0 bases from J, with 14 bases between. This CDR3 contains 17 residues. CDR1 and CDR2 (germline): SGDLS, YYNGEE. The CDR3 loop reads CASSVGRGNPSTDTQYF. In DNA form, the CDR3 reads TGTGCCAGCAGCGTAGGAAGGGGGAACCCTAGCACAGATACGCAGTATTTT.

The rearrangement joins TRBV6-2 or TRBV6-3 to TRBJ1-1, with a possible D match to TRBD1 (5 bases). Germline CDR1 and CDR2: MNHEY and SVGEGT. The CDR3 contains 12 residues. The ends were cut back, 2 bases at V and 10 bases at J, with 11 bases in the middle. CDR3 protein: CASSYTREGAFF. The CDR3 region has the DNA TGTGCCAGCAGTTACACCAGGGAGGGAGCTTTCTTT.

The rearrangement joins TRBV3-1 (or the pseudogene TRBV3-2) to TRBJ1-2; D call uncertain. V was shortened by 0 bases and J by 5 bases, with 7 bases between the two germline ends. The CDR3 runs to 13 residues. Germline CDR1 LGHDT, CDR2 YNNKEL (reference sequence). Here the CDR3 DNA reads TGTGCCAGCAGCCAAGAAGGGAGATATGGCTACACCTTC. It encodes CASSQEGRYGYTF.

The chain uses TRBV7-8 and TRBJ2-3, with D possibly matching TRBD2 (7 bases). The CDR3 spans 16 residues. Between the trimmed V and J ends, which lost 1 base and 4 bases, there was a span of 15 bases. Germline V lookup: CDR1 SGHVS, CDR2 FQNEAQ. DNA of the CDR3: TGTGCCAGCAGCTTAGTATACGCGGGGGCCCCAGATACGCAGTATTTT. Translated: CASSLVYAGAPDTQYF.

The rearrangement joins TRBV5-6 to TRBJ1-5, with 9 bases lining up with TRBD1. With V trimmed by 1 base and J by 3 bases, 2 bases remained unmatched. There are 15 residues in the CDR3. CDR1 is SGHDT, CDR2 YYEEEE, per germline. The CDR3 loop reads CASSLRQGVNQPQHF. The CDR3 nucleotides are TGTGCCAGCAGCTTGAGACAGGGGGTCAATCAGCCCCAGCATTTT.

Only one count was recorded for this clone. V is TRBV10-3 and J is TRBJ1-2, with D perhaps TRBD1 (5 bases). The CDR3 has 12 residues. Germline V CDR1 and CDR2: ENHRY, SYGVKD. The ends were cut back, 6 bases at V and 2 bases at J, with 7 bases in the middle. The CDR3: CAIRGGNYGYTF. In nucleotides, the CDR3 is TGTGCCATCAGGGGGGGGAACTATGGCTACACCTTC.